A selection of T cell receptor beta chains follows, all from one sample in a study of post-analysis software for immune sequencing data. TCRdb processed the PCR reads anew with MiXCR; each CDR3 protein has one entry. The sample includes roughly 430,000 distinct CDR3 sequences, 35% to 45% of them seen just once. The sequenced sample consisted of blood. Receptors originate from a girl under 10 years old with multiple sclerosis. Both conserved end residues are part of each CDR3. A D gene is named only where the DNA matches it firmly. Clone size is not always given. Where it is, it says once, few, many or a class for expanded clones.

j_call,d_call,v_call,clone_size,cdr3_nt,cdr3_aa
TRBJ2-5,-,TRBV3-1,-,TGTGCCAGCAGCCCGCCCGGGGCTACGCAGTACTTC,CASSPPGATQYF
TRBJ1-5,TRBD1,TRBV6-2/TRBV6-3,-,TGTGCCAGCAGTTACTCCGATCTGGGGACAGGGGCCAATCAGCCCCAGCATTTT,CASSYSDLGTGANQPQHF
TRBJ1-5,-,TRBV4-1,-,TGCGCCAGCAGCCAGGGCAGGGGATCAGGTCAGCCCCAGCATTTT,CASSQGRGSGQPQHF
TRBJ2-1,-,TRBV7-2,-,TGTGCCAGCAGCTTAGTCGGGGGGCCATCCTACAATGAGCAGTTCTTC,CASSLVGGPSYNEQFF
TRBJ2-1,-,TRBV15,few,TGTGCCACCAGGGGCCTGGGAGAGCAGTTCTTC,CATRGLGEQFF
TRBJ2-7,TRBD2,TRBV10-3,few,TGTGCCATCCGGACTAGCGGGGGGTCCGCCTTGGAGCAGTACTTC,CAIRTSGGSALEQYF
TRBJ2-5,TRBD2,TRBV5-1,-,TGCGCCAGCAGCTTGGCCGGGACTAGCGGGAGAGTCGGGACCCAGTACTTC,CASSLAGTSGRVGTQYF
TRBJ2-7,TRBD1,TRBV12-3/TRBV12-4,-,TGTGCCTGCAGAAACACAGGGGGCTACGAGCAGTACTTC,CACRNTGGYEQYF
TRBJ2-1,-,TRBV28,-,TGTGCCAGCAGTACCTTAGGGCACACGAGATCCTTTGAGCAGTTCTTC,CASSTLGHTRSFEQFF
TRBJ1-5,-,TRBV20-1,-,TGCAGTGCAAGCCTAGGGCGTCAGCCCCAGCATTTT,CSASLGRQPQHF
TRBJ2-6,-,TRBV4-3,few,TGCGCCAGCAGCCAAGAGGCCTCTGGGGCCAACGTCCTGACTTTC,CASSQEASGANVLTF
TRBJ2-1,-,TRBV5-1,-,TGCGCCAGCGGCACCGGGACACTTTTCTACAATGAGCAGTTCTTC,CASGTGTLFYNEQFF
TRBJ1-1,-,TRBV29-1,-,TGCAGCGTTGGGGTGGTCCTTGAGGAAGCTTTCTTT,CSVGVVLEEAFF